This entry lists 10 T cell receptor beta chains sequenced from one sample in a study of T cells after posttransplantation cyclophosphamide. Measured with immunoSEQ multiplex PCR; TCRdb has only the in-frame clones, and not every one. This sample carries roughly 10,000 clones, none of them present only once. Busulfan-fludarabine conditioning, marrow transplant, and cyclophosphamide on days +3 and +4 were administered. Sequencing was performed on PBMCs, taken around 350 days after allogeneic stem cell transplant with posttransplant cyclophosphamide. The receptors here all came from a male patient aged 45 to 59 who received an allogeneic stem cell transplant from a related donor and was CMV-positive. T cells may partly derive from the graft donor.

In this sample, this clone turned up many times. The chain uses TRBV27 and TRBJ2-7, with D uncertain. The germline V and J ends were trimmed by 5 bases and 1 base, with 18 bases remaining between them. Germline values: CDR1 MNHEY, CDR2 SMNVEV (reference sequence). The CDR3 is 16 residues long. CDR3 in amino acids: CASSPSASTTSYEQYF. As DNA, the CDR3 is TGTGCCAGCAGTCCCTCGGCCTCGACGACATCCTACGAGCAGTACTTC.

This clone was counted many times. J is TRBJ1-2 and V is TRBV14, with TRBD1 identical over 10 bases. CDR3 size: 14 residues. Per the germline V gene, CDR1 is SGHDN and CDR2 is FVKESK. The V gene end was trimmed by 3 bases and the J gene end by 5 bases; junction bases not matched to a gene: 3. CDR3 amino acids: CASSHPGQGYGYTF. The CDR3 coding sequence is TGTGCCAGCAGCCACCCGGGACAGGGGTATGGCTACACCTTC.

This clone was observed at least ten times. V and J are TRBV15 and TRBJ1-3; D not resolved. The CDR3 sequence is 16 residues long. The germline V and J ends were trimmed by 0 bases and 6 bases, with 15 bases remaining between them. Germline CDR1 reads LNHNV; CDR2 reads YYDKDF (reference sequence). The chain's CDR3 is CATSRDRAFGENTIYF. CDR3 nucleotides: TGTGCCACCAGCAGAGATCGCGCGTTTGGTGAAAACACCATATATTTT.

At least ten counts were recorded for this clone. The rearrangement joins TRBV15 to TRBJ2-5, with 14 bases matching TRBD2. Germline assignment: CDR1 LNHNV and CDR2 YYDKDF (reference sequence). With 4 bases clipped from V and 0 bases from J, the junction kept 13 bases outside the gene matches. This CDR3 region has 20 residues. The CDR3 sequence is CATSTRSGLAGVGYQETQYF. The DNA of the CDR3 is TGTGCCACCAGCACGCGATCGGGACTAGCGGGAGTGGGGTACCAAGAGACCCAGTACTTC.

V and J are TRBV19 and TRBJ1-2, with TRBD1 matching 7 bases. Germline-derived CDR1 and CDR2 are LNHDA and SQIVND (reference sequence). The CDR3 extends over 15 amino acids. The junction had 10 bases not matched to a gene; V was cut back by 3 bases and J by 6 bases. The CDR3 loop reads CASSIQTGRRDGYTF. CDR3 DNA sequence: TGTGCCAGTAGTATTCAGACAGGGAGGCGGGATGGCTACACCTTC.

This clone was recorded many times. The CDR3: CASSESGRNYGYTF. The DNA of the CDR3 is TGCGCCAGCAGTGAGTCTGGCAGAAACTATGGCTACACCTTC. The chain uses TRBV10-2 and TRBJ1-2; D call uncertain. From germline, CDR1 is WSHSY and CDR2 SAAADI. V lost 0 bases, J lost 2 bases, and 7 bases lay in between. This CDR3 has 14 residues.

This clone occurred many times. Other DNA sequences in this sample translate to the same CDR3. The CDR3, as DNA: TGTGCCAGCAGCGGGGGGGATATGAACACTGAAGCTTTCTTT. It is translated as CASSGGDMNTEAFF. The chain combines TRBV27 with TRBJ1-1; maybe TRBD1 (5 bases). Germline lookup yields CDR1 MNHEY and CDR2 SMNVEV (reference sequence). The CDR3 runs 14 residues. Trimming took 6 bases from V and 0 from J, leaving 11 bases between them.

This clone was counted many times. The chain recombines TRBV9 with TRBJ1-1, with 10 nucleotides matching TRBD1. This CDR3 region has 16 residues. Trimming at V came to 4 bases and at J to 1 base, leaving 7 bases not matched to a gene. The germline CDR1 and CDR2 sequences are SGDLS and YYNGEE. The CDR3 nucleotides are TGTGCCAGCAGCCCTCAGACAGGGGGCTGGAACACTGAAGCTTTCTTT. This encodes CASSPQTGGWNTEAFF.

In this sample, this clone turned up a few times. The gene calls are TRBV25-1 and TRBJ2-7, with D hard to call. The length of the CDR3 is 12 residues. The germline V gene encodes CDR1 MGHDK and CDR2 SYGVNS. The germline V and J ends were trimmed by 6 bases and 3 bases, with 9 bases remaining between them. CDR3 sequence reads: CASRSSVYEQYF. The CDR3 nucleotides read TGTGCCAGCAGGAGTAGTGTCTACGAGCAGTACTTC.

This clone has ten or more counts. The V and J genes are TRBV29-1 and TRBJ2-3, with D perhaps matching TRBD1 (5 bases). Germline V gives CDR1 SQVTM, CDR2 ANQGSEA. This CDR3 has 10 residues. For the CDR3, the DNA is TGCTTGACAGGCACAGATACGCAGTATTTT. Amino acid sequence: CLTGTDTQYF.